The next 24 T cell receptor beta chains were all read from a single sample in a study of T-cell reconstitution after alpha-beta-depleted transplantation in children. Preparation of the TCRbeta library was carried out with unique molecular identifiers. One entry per CDR3 protein, called by TCRdb with MiXCR from the PCR reads. The table has approximately 130,000 distinct CDR3 sequences, 8.5% to 10% seen once. The specimen comprised PBMCs, mostly from graft donor cells, sampled 180 days after TCRalphabeta/CD19-depleted stem cell transplant. The source of these receptors is a girl under three years old who had a stem cell transplant for combined immunodeficiency, so the T cells may come from the graft donor.

This clonotype occurred a few times. This chain connects TRBV6-2 or TRBV6-3 to TRBJ2-4; D is possibly TRBD2 (7 bases). In germline, CDR1 is MNHEY, CDR2 SVGEGT. This CDR3 is 17 amino acids long. Trimming took 5 bases from V and 0 from J, leaving 17 bases between them. This CDR3 is CASSRSRGAKAKNIQYF. CDR3 bases: TGTGCCAGCAGTCGATCCCGGGGGGCGAAAGCCAAAAACATTCAGTACTTC.

V is TRBV10-3 and J is TRBJ1-2, with TRBD1 matching 8 bases. The CDR3 runs 16 residues. V lost 3 bases, J lost 5 bases, and 11 bases stayed unmatched. Germline V gene data show CDR1 as ENHRY and CDR2 as SYGVKD. CDR3 sequence (DNA): TGTGCCATCAGTGATTCCCGGACAGGGTTGAGTTATGGCTACACCTTC. Its protein product is CAISDSRTGLSYGYTF.

The chain recombines TRBV29-1 with TRBJ2-1; 8 bases are shared with TRBD2. Germline lookup yields CDR1 SQVTM and CDR2 ANQGSEA. The CDR3 sequence is 15 residues long. V gave up 7 bases and J gave up 5 bases; unmatched junction bases: 13. DNA for the CDR3: TGCAGCGCTCCCGGACTAGCTCCGAGAAACAATGAGCAGTTCTTC. This codes for CSAPGLAPRNNEQFF.

This clonotype occurred a few times. The chain links TRBV7-2 to TRBJ1-6; no reliable D call. CDR1 and CDR2 from the germline V gene are SGHTA and FQGNSA. The germline V and J ends were trimmed by 1 base and 8 bases, with 6 bases remaining between them. The CDR3 runs to 13 residues. Here the CDR3 reads CASSLETYSPLHF. As DNA, the CDR3 is TGTGCCAGCAGCTTAGAGACATATTCACCCCTCCACTTT.

V and J are TRBV30 and TRBJ1-6; D might be TRBD1 (5 bases). From germline, CDR1 is GTSNPN and CDR2 SVGIG (reference sequence). V was cut by 3 bases and J by 8 bases, with 11 bases left in between. This CDR3 is 13 amino acids long. CDR3 sequence reads: CAWSEQGYSPLHF. CDR3 bases: TGTGCCTGGAGCGAGCAGGGTTATTCACCCCTCCACTTT.

This clonotype was counted a few times. This sequence joins TRBV15 and TRBJ1-2; unclear D gene. The V gene's germline CDR1 is LNHNV and CDR2 YYDKDF (reference sequence). The CDR3 totals 14 residues. Trimming removed 0 bases from V and 4 bases from J, with 9 bases in between. CDR3 nucleotides: TGTGCCACCAGCAGAGACGGATTCTTCTATGGCTACACCTTC. It codes for CATSRDGFFYGYTF.

This clonotype has more than one count but fewer than ten. This rearrangement joins TRBV18 to TRBJ2-7, with no clear D. Germline V gene sequence: CDR1 KGHSH, CDR2 LQKENI. V was shortened by 1 base and J by 2 bases, with 6 bases between the two germline ends. The CDR3 contains 13 residues. In nucleotides, the CDR3 is TGTGCCAGCTCACCACAAGGTACCTACGAGCAGTACTTC. Residues: CASSPQGTYEQYF.

There are a few counts of this clonotype. The gene calls are TRBV7-9 and TRBJ2-3, with D hard to call. The CDR3 runs to 15 residues. V was shortened by 3 bases and J by 3 bases, with 13 bases between the two germline ends. Germline loops: CDR1 SEHNR, CDR2 FQNEAQ (reference sequence). The CDR3 protein is CASSFIRRSTDTQYF. CDR3 nucleotides: TGTGCCAGCAGCTTTATTAGGAGAAGTACAGATACGCAGTATTTT.

This clonotype was seen more than once but under ten times. The chain has TRBV27 and TRBJ1-6; 9 positions match TRBD1. The CDR3 is 15 amino acids. V lost 2 bases to trimming and J lost 10 bases; unmatched junction nucleotides: 6. The germline V gene has CDR1 MNHEY and CDR2 SMNVEV (reference sequence). In DNA, the CDR3 is TGTGCCAGCAGTTTAGGGACAGGGCAGGGATCACCCCTCCACTTT. It specifies CASSLGTGQGSPLHF.

This rearrangement joins TRBV29-1 to TRBJ1-2; 8 bases are a match to TRBD1. CDR1 and CDR2 (germline): SQVTM, ANQGSEA. V was pared by 8 bases and J by 5 bases, with 10 bases of the junction left unmatched. The CDR3 covers 13 residues. This chain's CDR3 is CSCGQGGFYGYTF. CDR3 coding DNA: TGCAGCTGCGGACAGGGAGGTTTTTATGGCTACACCTTC.

The chain employs TRBV10-3 and TRBJ1-2, with 8 bases lining up with TRBD1. Germline CDR1 and CDR2: ENHRY and SYGVKD. V gave up 6 bases and J gave up 4 bases; unmatched junction bases: 7. This CDR3 is built from 14 residues. CDR3 sequence: CAISQDRAPYGYTF. For the CDR3, the DNA is TGTGCCATCAGCCAGGACAGGGCCCCCTATGGCTACACCTTC.

The chain has TRBV7-3 and TRBJ2-1; a weak D match, TRBD1 (6 bases). Trimming left V 5 bases short and J 2 bases short, with 7 bases between. The CDR3 runs to 13 residues. Germline V gives CDR1 SGHTA, CDR2 FQGTGA. CDR3 region: CASSGQPYNEQFF. For the CDR3, the DNA is TGTGCCAGCAGCGGACAGCCCTACAATGAGCAGTTCTTC. The entire variable domain, with the rest obtained from reference TRBV7-3 and TRBJ2-1, is as follows: GAGVSQTPSNKVTEKGKYVELRCDPISGHTALYWYRQSLGQGPEFLIYFQGTGAADDSGLPNDRFFAVRPEGSVSTLKIQRTERGDSAVYLCASSGQPYNEQFFGPGTRLTVL.

At least ten counts were recorded for this clonotype. This chain uses TRBV29-1 with TRBJ2-1; TRBD2 matches 10 bases. Germline V gives CDR1 SQVTM, CDR2 ANQGSEA. The CDR3 consists of 15 residues. The junction had 7 bases not matched to a gene; V was cut back by 4 bases and J by 4 bases. The CDR3: CSVGPGTSEYNEQFF. CDR3 bases: TGCAGCGTTGGACCAGGGACTAGCGAGTACAATGAGCAGTTCTTC.

In this sample, this clonotype turned up a few times. The CDR3 reads CASSLMALTREQFF. The CDR3, as DNA: TGCGCCAGCAGCTTGATGGCCCTGACTCGTGAGCAGTTCTTC. V gene TRBV5-1 combines with J gene TRBJ2-1; D gene ambiguous. Trimming removed 1 base from V and 9 bases from J, with 14 bases in between. Germline loops: CDR1 SGHRS, CDR2 YFSETQ. The CDR3 consists of 14 residues.

This clonotype was recorded a few times. This chain links TRBV12-3 or TRBV12-4 with TRBJ2-1, with D uncertain. V shed 6 bases and J shed 3 bases, with 9 bases lying between them. This CDR3 is built from 13 residues. CDR3 nucleotide sequence: TGTGCCAGCAGGAATTGGGACTACAATGAGCAGTTCTTC. It encodes CASRNWDYNEQFF.

The chain has TRBV10-2 and TRBJ2-3, with TRBD2 matching over 10 bases. Germline trimming cut 6 bases from V and 1 base from J; bases unmatched to any gene: 4. This CDR3 region has 15 residues. Germline lookup yields CDR1 WSHSY and CDR2 SAAADI. Written as DNA, the CDR3 is TGCGCCAGCAGCACTAGCGGGGCGGGCACAGATACGCAGTATTTT. This translates into CASSTSGAGTDTQYF.

This chain connects TRBV5-1 to TRBJ2-2, with D possibly matching TRBD2 (6 bases). V was shortened by 5 bases and J by 1 base, with 12 bases between the two germline ends. The V gene's germline CDR1 is SGHRS and CDR2 YFSETQ. This CDR3 comprises 15 residues. The CDR3 DNA reads TGCGCCAGCAGGGCCGGGACTGAGAACACCGGGGAGCTGTTTTTT. This codes for CASRAGTENTGELFF.

This clonotype was counted at least ten times. The genes are TRBV29-1 and TRBJ2-3; D tentatively reads TRBD1 or TRBD2 (5 bases each). CDR3 length equals 14 residues. V lost 4 bases, J lost 5 bases, and 16 bases lay in between. Germline V CDR1 and CDR2: SQVTM, ANQGSEA. In DNA form, the CDR3 reads TGCAGCGTTGTAGGTGGGGGAGCCGGAGATACGCAGTATTTT. It yields the protein CSVVGGGAGDTQYF.

For this clonotype: A read error may explain this, as a much larger clone is one base away. The chain joins TRBV27 to TRBJ2-7, with 8 nucleotides matching TRBD2. V lost 7 bases, J lost 6 bases, and 17 bases stayed unmatched. Germline CDR1 MNHEY, CDR2 SMNVEV (reference sequence). The CDR3 loop spans 16 amino acids. The CDR3 protein is CASTLLAGSPGSEQYF. The CDR3 DNA sequence: TGTGCCAGCACCTTATTAGCGGGGAGCCCGGGAAGCGAGCAGTACTTC.

V and J are TRBV10-3 and TRBJ2-5, with TRBD1 matching 9 bases. Looked up from germline, CDR1 is ENHRY and CDR2 is SYGVKD. The trim removed 0 bases at V and 4 bases at J, leaving 3 bases unmatched. There are 15 residues in the CDR3. The CDR3 bases are TGTGCCATCAGTGAGTCCCGGACAGGGGCAGAGACCCAGTACTTC. Translating it yields CAISESRTGAETQYF.

This clonotype showed up just a few times. The V gene is TRBV11-2, the J gene TRBJ2-7; no firm D call. The CDR3 extends over 14 amino acids. Germline V CDR1 and CDR2: SGHAT, FQNNGV. Trimming removed 2 bases at V and 5 bases at J, with 13 bases between. The CDR3 nucleotides are TGTGCCAGCAGCTTACTCCCCCGACTGAACGAGCAGTACTTC. Amino acid sequence: CASSLLPRLNEQYF.

The J gene is TRBJ2-3, the V gene TRBV5-6; TRBD2 is a possible D gene (6 bases). The germline V gene encodes CDR1 SGHDT and CDR2 YYEEEE. The CDR3 totals 19 residues. Trimming cost V 5 bases and J 3 bases, with 28 bases left between them. CDR3 amino acids: CASSPPGSWGGIGTDTQYF. The DNA of the CDR3 is TGTGCCAGCAGTCCCCCGGGAAGCTGGGGCGGGATAGGTACAGATACGCAGTATTTT.

The sample holds many counts of this clonotype. The J gene is TRBJ2-3, the V gene TRBV5-6; 9 bases line up with TRBD2. J gave up 2 bases and V 4 bases, and 8 bases lay outside the gene matches. CDR3 size: 16 residues. Germline V gene data show CDR1 as SGHDT and CDR2 as YYEEEE. The CDR3 DNA follows: TGTGCCAGCAGCATACCCATAGCGGGGGCCACAGATACGCAGTATTTT. It codes for CASSIPIAGATDTQYF.

This clonotype was recorded a few times. The chain joins TRBV28 to TRBJ1-5, with D maybe TRBD1 (6 bases). CDR1 and CDR2 (germline): MDHEN, SYDVKM. Trimming shortened V by 2 bases and J by 1 base, and 18 bases separated the two germline ends. The CDR3 contains 18 residues. CDR3 sequence (DNA): TGTGCCAGCAGTTTACGGGGGGCTAAATTTTGGAGCAATCAGCCCCAGCATTTT. This translates into CASSLRGAKFWSNQPQHF.